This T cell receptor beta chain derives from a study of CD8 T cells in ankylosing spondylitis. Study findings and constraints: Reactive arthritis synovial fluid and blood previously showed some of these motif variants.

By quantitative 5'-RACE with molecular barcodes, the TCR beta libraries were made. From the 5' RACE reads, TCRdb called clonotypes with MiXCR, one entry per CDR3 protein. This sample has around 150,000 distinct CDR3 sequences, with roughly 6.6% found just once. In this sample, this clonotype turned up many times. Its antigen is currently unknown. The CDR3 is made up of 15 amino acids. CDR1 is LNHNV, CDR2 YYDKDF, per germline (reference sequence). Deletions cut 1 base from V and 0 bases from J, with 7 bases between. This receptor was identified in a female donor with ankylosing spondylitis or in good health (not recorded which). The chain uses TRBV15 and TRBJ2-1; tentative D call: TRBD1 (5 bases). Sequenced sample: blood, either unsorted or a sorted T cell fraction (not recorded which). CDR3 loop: CATSRGRDSYNEQFF. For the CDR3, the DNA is TGTGCCACCAGCAGAGGCAGGGACTCCTACAATGAGCAGTTCTTC.